Detailed here is one TCR beta chain. Its antigen remains unidentified. One end of the junction varies from germline; a read error may be responsible. The CDR3 spans 15 residues. Germline assignment: CDR1 DFQATT and CDR2 SNEGSKA (reference sequence). The data were obtained in a study of tumor and adjacent non-tumor tissue in lung cancer. For the study at large: Histology: 12 adenocarcinoma, a couple of squamous cell carcinoma, 1 small cell lung cancer. Aged about 30 to 76 years, patients included fewer than 11 men and a handful of women with stage I to III disease. Regarding the study as a whole: Normal lung showed higher cumulative top 100 clone frequency than tumor.

The template was RNA from unsorted bulk tissue. TCRbeta libraries were built with three rounds of nested PCR, modified from ARM-PCR. TCRdb called the multiplex PCR reads again in MiXCR, with one record for every CDR3 protein. The table lists under 250,000 distinct CDR3 sequences, roughly 70% of them singletons. Sequenced sample: lung tumor tissue. The clonotype was recovered from a man in his 60s with non-small cell lung cancer. J is TRBJ2-7 and V is TRBV20-1, with TRBD1 as a possible D gene (6 bases). CDR3 loop: CSASDFDRSSYEHYF. The CDR3 bases are TGCAGTGCTAGCGATTTCGACAGGTCCTCCTACGAGCACTACTTC.